This T cell receptor (beta chain) was captured by sequencing in a study of T cell responses to AZD1222 COVID-19 vaccine. This CDR3 spans 13 amino acids. From germline, CDR1 is SGHAT and CDR2 FQNNGV. Trimming cost V 0 bases and J 7 bases, with 9 bases left between them. Produced via immunoSEQ multiplex PCR; TCRdb's table is partial and in-frame only. This table has 150,000 or so clones, 90% to 95% appearing once. The TCR comes from an adult in good health. The material sequenced was peripheral blood, taken on day 0 of AZD1222 vaccination. The chain uses TRBV11-2 and TRBJ1-2, with D perhaps TRBD1 (6 bases). The CDR3 is CASSLDRGSGYTF. CDR3 sequence (DNA): TGTGCCAGCAGCTTAGACAGGGGTTCTGGCTACACCTTC.